This T cell receptor (beta chain) was profiled in a study of CD8 T cell repertoires and HIV-1 epitope variants (dated by TCRdb to about 2020). General notes on the study: In separate culture wells, T cells were stimulated with each of twenty-five peptides that represented autologous and known Gag and Nef epitope variants. T cells were enriched using the EasySep Human T Cell Enrichment Kit and were co-cultured with equal numbers of autologous T cell-negative cells serving as antigen-presenting cells. The cultures were grown for more than nine days in IMDM with gentamicin, and half of the media was changed on days 3 and 7 with IL-2, IL-7 and IL-15 added. An aliquot of 1M T cells was saved as an uncultured baseline condition, separate from the approximately 75 T cell cultures. Among the control conditions were a peptide pool of CMV, EBV and flu, the Ebola AY9 epitope serving as a negative control, and a well with no peptide. A total of around 84 T cell cultures were run, with each culture condition done in triplicate except for one peptide, which was done in duplicate. Three Gag epitope families and Nef HW9 and YT9 were included among the tested epitopes.

As regards this clone: No cognate antigen has been identified for it. The input lacks base qualities; no much larger clone sits a single base away.

TCR beta CDR3 regions were sequenced at survey depth on the immunoSEQ platform. The QIAamp DNA micro kit was used to extract genomic DNA from every cultured and uncultured CD8+ T cell population. Regarding the original processing steps: Any sample with under 5,000 productive reads was excluded, and this exclusion removed about 7% of the roughly 75 cultures stimulated with HIV peptides. A MANAFEST web app trimmed sequences to CDR3 and removed nonproductive sequences, CDR3s under 5 amino acids, and those not starting C or ending F/W. Clonotypes were classified as antigen-specific only if expansion was observed in at least 2 of 3 replicates versus the no-peptide control at FDR 0.01, only within one epitope family. A specific clonotype also had to show a frequency at least fivefold higher than in wells stimulated with peptides from other epitope families. TCRdb holds this immuneACCESS table with in-frame rearrangements only. Some clones are missing; in checked studies, unresolved V genes explain under half, and the rest has no known cause. The DNA gave D and trimming, while V, J and clone size come from that table. The table for this sample lists several thousand clones; roughly 65% of them were counted only once. The biggest ten clones account for roughly 42% of the sample.

Study-level results and caveats: About 5 clonotypes recognized the Nef KF9 family and one clonotype recognized the HW9 family, while no responses to the TAALDMSHF plasma variant were seen. The assay identified only TCR beta chains and indicated proliferation to antigen, not T cell function or cytokine profile. Roughly 9 antigen-specific TCR beta clonotypes were identified, and roughly 6 of them appeared cross-reactive for autologous or known escape epitope variants.

The EasySep Human CD8+ T Cell Enrichment Kit was used on day 10 to isolate CD8+ T cells from every culture. V is cut back by 5 bases and J by 8 bases, with 12 bases in the junction unmatched. CDR1 is given as SGHDN and CDR2 as FVKESK, both from the germline V gene. From the cysteine up to the phenylalanine, the CDR3 has a length of 14 residues. Of the read, only the CDR3 DNA is kept; its 42 bases are in frame from base 1. The chain joins TRBV14 to TRBJ2-7, and 7 junction bases match TRBD1. The sample consisted of cultured CD8+ T cells derived from PBMCs. The sequence came from a male donor with HIV. The nucleotides are TGTGCCAGCAGCGATCTCCAAGACAGGGCTAAGCAGTACTTC. The translation is CASSDLQDRAKQYF.